Listed here is a single TCR beta chain. Its antigen remains unidentified. The length of the CDR3 is 13 residues. CDR1 and CDR2 (germline): SGHTA, FQGNSA. Trimming pared 0 bases from V and 2 bases from J, leaving 5 bases between. TCRdb keeps only in-frame clones here, not all; method: immunoSEQ multiplex PCR. The repertoire holds around 88,000 clones, with about 91% as singletons. This entry comes from a study of OX40 agonist ivuxolimab in advanced cancers. Study-wide points: Low normalized clonal expansion also occurred in some nonresponding patients. Individuals who were partial responders at 0.1-3.0 mg/kg had clonal expansion that ranked among the lowest.

This receptor was taken from an adult with an advanced solid tumor such as melanoma, head and neck, liver or kidney cancer. Sequencing was performed on CD4+ or CD8+ T cells sorted from blood, taken in a trial of the OX40 agonist ivuxolimab. The V call is TRBV7-2, the J call TRBJ2-7; D gene uncertain. The CDR3 loop reads CASSLAVTYEQYF. The CDR3 DNA reads TGTGCCAGCAGCTTAGCGGTCACCTACGAGCAGTACTTC.